This entry lists 6 T cell receptor beta chains sequenced from one sample in a study of shared clonotypes between healthy human individuals (dated by TCRdb to the early 2020s). For the CD8 naive samples, CD45RO-negative cells were positively selected for CCR7, yielding a CD45RA+CCR7+ population from which TemRA cells were excluded. Library method: the immunoSEQ multiplex PCR assay. Not all clones reach the TCRdb copy of this immuneACCESS table, which keeps in-frame sequences only. Checked studies attribute under half of the gap to unresolved V genes and leave the rest unexplained. This sample comprises around 700,000 clones, 92% of them detected only once. The top ten clones comprise 20% to 25% of the sample. The specimen was naive CD8+ T cells sorted from blood. Interpreted using the paper, the cell subset or site label stands for: CD45RA+CCR7+. The receptors were gathered from a man aged 25 to 45 in good health.

This clone was seen just once. The gene calls are TRBV28 and TRBJ1-5; D may be TRBD1 (5 bases). V was trimmed by 7 bases and J by 7 bases, leaving 23 bases between them. Germline CDR1 MDHEN, CDR2 SYDVKM. The CDR3 consists of 16 residues. The CDR3, as DNA: TGTGCCAGCAATTTTGGTCCAGGGTTCTCAGGACAGCCCCAGCATTTT. This translates into CASNFGPGFSGQPQHF. The variable domain in full, completed from reference TRBV28 and TRBJ1-5, reads DVKVTQSSRYLVKRTGEKVFLECVQDMDHENMFWYRQDPGLGLRLIYFSYDVKMKEKGDIPEGYSVSREKKERFSLILESASTNQTSMYLCASNFGPGFSGQPQHFGDGTRLSIL.

As concerns this clone: At the DNA level, this CDR3 is encoded by other sequences in the same sample as well. This chain joins TRBV9 and TRBJ1-1; D unresolved. V lost 3 bases to trimming and J lost 1 base, with 7 bases between them. CDR3 length: 13 residues. CDR1 SGDLS and CDR2 YYNGEE come from the germline V gene. The CDR3 sequence: CASSEGGNTEAFF. CDR3 sequence (DNA): TGTGCCAGCAGCGAAGGCGGGAACACTGAAGCTTTCTTT.

The rearrangement joins TRBV15 to TRBJ2-3; 14 positions agree with TRBD2. V lost 5 bases, J lost 10 bases, and 17 bases stayed unmatched. In germline, CDR1 is LNHNV, CDR2 YYDKDF (reference sequence). The CDR3 covers 18 residues. The DNA of the CDR3 is TGTGCCACCAGCGCCGATACCCAGACTAGCGGGAGGGCCAGTGCGCAGTATTTT. Translated: CATSADTQTSGRASAQYF.

The CDR3 sequence: CASSLNCLRLAGVSYNEQFF. The CDR3 DNA is TGTGCCAGCAGCTTAAACTGTCTGCGGCTAGCGGGCGTTTCCTACAATGAGCAGTTCTTC. The V gene is TRBV11-3, the J gene TRBJ2-1; 8 bases are shared with TRBD2. This CDR3 spans 20 amino acids. V lost 2 bases and J lost 1; bases outside the gene matches: 16. CDR1 and CDR2 (germline): SGHNT, YENEEA.

This chain links TRBV29-1 with TRBJ2-7; D ambiguous. Germline V gene lookup returns CDR1 SQVTM and CDR2 ANQGSEA. V was pared by 1 base and J by 6 bases, with 10 bases between. This CDR3 has 12 amino acids. The CDR3 DNA reads TGCAGCGTTGAAGTAAGTCCGGCCGAGCAGTACTTC. Translation gives CSVEVSPAEQYF.

This clone showed up just a few times. The chain joins TRBV21-1 to TRBJ1-2. TRBV21-1 is annotated as a pseudogene. The length of the CDR3 is 14 residues. Here the CDR3 DNA reads TGTGCCAGCAGCAAATGGGGTCTGGGCTATGGCTACACCTTC. Translation: CASSKWGLGYGYTF.